The 4 T cell receptor beta chains in this list originate from one sample, sequenced in a study of shared clonotypes between healthy human individuals. The data were produced by immunoSEQ multiplex PCR, yet TCRdb's version contains in-frame clones alone and is incomplete. The profile shows about 490,000 clones, over 70% of them singletons. Material for sequencing was PBMCs. All receptors come from a middle-aged woman in good health. Some clones in this sample may be carry-over from other donors' samples.

Of note for this clone: It differs at one base from a far larger clone, so likely a read error. This sequence joins TRBV6-5 and TRBJ1-2; possible D gene TRBD1, 6 bases. CDR3 size: 16 residues. V was clipped by 4 bases and J by 8 bases, with 23 bases between them. Germline V gives CDR1 MNHEY, CDR2 SVGAGI. The CDR3: CASSSIPGTRAGGYTF. The CDR3 DNA sequence: TGTGCCAGCAGTTCCATCCCCGGGACAAGGGCGGGAGGCTACACCTTC.

The chain recombines TRBV18 with TRBJ2-1, with TRBD2 matching over 14 bases. Germline V CDR1 and CDR2: KGHSH, LQKENI. The J segment lost 7 bases and the V segment lost 3 bases, leaving 5 bases of the junction unmatched. The CDR3 has 16 residues. The CDR3 loop is CASSPRLAGGPNEQFF. The DNA for the CDR3 is TGTGCCAGCTCACCTCGACTAGCGGGAGGGCCGAATGAGCAGTTCTTC.

In the case of this clone: A single base is all that separates this from a far larger clone, so a read error is likely. Other DNA sequences in the sample encode the same CDR3. The gene calls are TRBV9 and TRBJ1-1; 9 nucleotides line up with TRBD1. V shed 0 bases and J 6 bases; nucleotides not matched to a gene: 6. CDR1 and CDR2 (germline): SGDLS, YYNGEE. The CDR3 is made up of 15 amino acids. The CDR3 sequence: CASSVGGQGHSEAFF. In DNA form, the CDR3 reads TGTGCCAGCAGCGTAGGGGGACAGGGCCACTCTGAAGCTTTCTTT.

The chain joins TRBV10-3 to TRBJ2-5; 15 nucleotides agree with TRBD2. This CDR3 has 19 amino acids. Germline V gene lookup returns CDR1 ENHRY and CDR2 SYGVKD. J was trimmed by 3 bases and V by 6 bases; bases with no gene match: 14. The CDR3 DNA is TGTGCCATCAGACCGGGACTAGCGGGAGGCCGGACAAACAAAGAGACCCAGTACTTC. Its protein product is CAIRPGLAGGRTNKETQYF.